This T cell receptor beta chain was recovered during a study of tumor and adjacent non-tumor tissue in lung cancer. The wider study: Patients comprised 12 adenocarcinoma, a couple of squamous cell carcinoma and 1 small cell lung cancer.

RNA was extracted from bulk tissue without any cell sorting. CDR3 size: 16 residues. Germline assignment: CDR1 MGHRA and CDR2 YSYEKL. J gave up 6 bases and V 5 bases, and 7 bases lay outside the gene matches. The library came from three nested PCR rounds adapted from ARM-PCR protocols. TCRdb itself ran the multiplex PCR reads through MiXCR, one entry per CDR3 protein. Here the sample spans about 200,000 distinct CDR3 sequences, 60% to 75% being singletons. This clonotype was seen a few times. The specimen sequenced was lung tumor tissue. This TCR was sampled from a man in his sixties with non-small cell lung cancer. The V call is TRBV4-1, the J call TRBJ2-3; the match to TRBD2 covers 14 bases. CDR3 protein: CASSDGLAGGADTQYF. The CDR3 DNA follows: TGCGCCAGCAGCGATGGACTAGCGGGAGGTGCGGATACGCAGTATTTT.